This T cell receptor (beta chain) was captured in a study of blood T cell repertoires in COVID-19. For the study at large: Samples of COVID-19 (acute and convalescent) were obtained from the United States, Italy and Spain. Sources were T cells, B-cell-depleted T cells, or PBMCs; the material itself was cDNA or gDNA.

How the authors handled the data: Scientists estimated how many nucleated cells there were by amplifying reference gene primers. The table came from immunoSEQ multiplex PCR; TCRdb's copy has only in-frame clones and leaves some out. V and J calls and clone size are those listed in that table; D and trimming were worked out from the DNA. The sample lists about 87,000 clones; around 86% were seen once. The V gene's germline CDR1 is SGHTA and CDR2 FQGTGA. With 5 bases removed from V and 1 base from J, the gap between germline ends came to 8 bases. The CDR3 consists of 13 residues. This chain joins TRBV7-3 and TRBJ1-1, with D tentatively TRBD1 (5 bases). The sequence derives from a woman over 75 with active or convalescent COVID-19. Sequences were obtained from peripheral blood. The CDR3 DNA follows: TGTGCCAGCAGCCGGACACAGAACACTGAAGCTTTCTTT. Translation: CASSRTQNTEAFF. Variable domain in full (rest from reference TRBV7-3 and TRBJ1-1): GAGVSQTPSNKVTEKGKYVELRCDPISGHTALYWYRQSLGQGPEFLIYFQGTGAADDSGLPNDRFFAVRPEGSVSTLKIQRTERGDSAVYLCASSRTQNTEAFFGQGTRLTVV.